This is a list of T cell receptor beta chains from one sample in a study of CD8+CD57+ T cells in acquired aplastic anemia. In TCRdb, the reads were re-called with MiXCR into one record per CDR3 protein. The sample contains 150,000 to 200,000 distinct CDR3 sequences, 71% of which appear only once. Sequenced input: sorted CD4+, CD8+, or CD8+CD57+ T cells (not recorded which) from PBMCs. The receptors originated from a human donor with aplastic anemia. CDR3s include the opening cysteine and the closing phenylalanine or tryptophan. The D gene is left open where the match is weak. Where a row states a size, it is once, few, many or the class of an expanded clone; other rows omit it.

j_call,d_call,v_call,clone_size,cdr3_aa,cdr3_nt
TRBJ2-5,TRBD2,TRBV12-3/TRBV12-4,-,CASSSTSGKETQYF,TGTGCCAGCAGTTCGACTAGCGGGAAAGAGACCCAATACTTC
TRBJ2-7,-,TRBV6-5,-,CASSYLSDSSYEQYF,TGTGCCAGCAGTTACCTTTCGGACAGCTCCTACGAGCAGTACTTC
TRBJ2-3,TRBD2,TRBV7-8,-,CASSITGTRRSDTQYF,TGTGCCAGCAGCATTACCGGGACTAGGAGATCGGATACGCAGTATTTT
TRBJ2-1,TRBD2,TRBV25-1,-,CASSLRLAVNNEQFF,TGTGCCAGCAGTTTAAGACTAGCGGTAAACAATGAGCAGTTCTTC
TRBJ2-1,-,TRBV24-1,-,CATSDPVRSYNEQFF,TGTGCCACCAGTGACCCCGTTAGGTCCTACAATGAGCAGTTCTTC
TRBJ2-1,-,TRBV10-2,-,CASRETAEQFF,TGCGCCAGCAGGGAAACTGCTGAGCAGTTCTTC
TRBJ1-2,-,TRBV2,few,CAGSDGVYGYTF,TGTGCCGGTTCGGACGGTGTCTATGGCTACACCTTC
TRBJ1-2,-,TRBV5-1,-,CASSLYYATSTNYGYTF,TGCGCCAGCAGCTTGTACTACGCGACTTCAACTAACTATGGCTACACCTTC
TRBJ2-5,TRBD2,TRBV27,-,CASSHRGGLKTQYF,TGTGCCAGCAGTCACCGGGGGGGCCTCAAGACCCAGTACTTC
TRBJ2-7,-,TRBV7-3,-,CASTLDPRGYEQYF,TGTGCCAGCACCCTAGACCCACGAGGCTACGAGCAGTACTTC
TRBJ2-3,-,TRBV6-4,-,CASSQLIVGTDTQYF,TGTGCCAGCAGTCAGTTAATCGTAGGCACAGATACGCAGTATTTT
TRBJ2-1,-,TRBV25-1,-,CATRQVAGNNEQFF,TGTGCCACCCGACAGGTTGCCGGTAACAATGAGCAGTTCTTC
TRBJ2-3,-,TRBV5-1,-,CASRYSSTDTQYF,TGCGCCAGCAGGTATAGCTCGACAGATACGCAGTACTTT
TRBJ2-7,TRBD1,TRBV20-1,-,CSAQGEEETQYF,TGCAGTGCCCAGGGGGAAGAAGAGACTCAGTACTTC
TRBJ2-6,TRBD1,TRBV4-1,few,CASSRHLDRVPGANVLTF,TGCGCCAGCAGCCGCCATCTTGACAGGGTTCCTGGGGCCAACGTCCTGACTTTC
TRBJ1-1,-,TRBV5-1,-,CASSRTGYAEAFF,TGCGCCAGCAGTCGTACAGGGTACGCTGAAGCTTTCTTT
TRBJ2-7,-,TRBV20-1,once,CSARATDRPTYEQYF,TGCAGTGCTAGAGCAACGGACCGACCTACCTACGAGCAGTACTTC
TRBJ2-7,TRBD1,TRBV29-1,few,CSVAGTDVDYEQYF,TGCAGCGTCGCCGGGACAGATGTAGACTACGAGCAGTACTTC
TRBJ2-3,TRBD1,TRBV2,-,CASSPTGGSQYF,TGTGCCAGCAGTCCCACAGGGGGCTCGCAGTATTTT
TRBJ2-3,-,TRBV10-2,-,CASLRGDTQYF,TGCGCCAGCTTACGGGGGGATACGCAGTATTTT
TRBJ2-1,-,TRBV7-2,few,CASSSSVGEQFF,TGTGCCAGCAGCTCATCGGTGGGTGAGCAGTTCTTC
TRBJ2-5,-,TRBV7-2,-,CASSLGSRPETQYF,TGTGCCAGCAGCTTAGGCAGCCGTCCGGAGACCCAGTACTTC
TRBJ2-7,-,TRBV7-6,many,CASSLAGSYEQYF,TGTGCCAGCAGCTTAGCCGGGTCCTACGAGCAGTACTTC
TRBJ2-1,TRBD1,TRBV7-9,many,CASSPGGGENEQFF,TGTGCCAGCAGCCCAGGGGGCGGCGAAAATGAGCAGTTCTTC
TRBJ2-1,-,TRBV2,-,CASGGGASINEQFF,TGTGCCAGTGGTGGCGGGGCGTCGATTAATGAGCAGTTCTTC
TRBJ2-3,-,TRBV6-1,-,CAISRDGTDTQYF,TGTGCCATCAGTCGGGACGGCACAGATACGCAGTATTTT
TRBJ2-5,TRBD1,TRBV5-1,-,CASSVTGKETQYF,TGCGCCAGCAGCGTGACAGGGAAAGAGACCCAGTACTTC
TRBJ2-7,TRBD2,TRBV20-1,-,CSAPGGGVYEQYF,TGCAGTGCCCCTGGGGGGGGGGTCTACGAGCAGTACTTC
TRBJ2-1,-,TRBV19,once,CATSEEAPSYNEQFF,TGTGCCACCAGCGAGGAAGCCCCCTCCTACAATGAGCAGTTCTTC
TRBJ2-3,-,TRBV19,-,CASSMPLGSLTDTQYF,TGTGCCAGTAGTATGCCCCTGGGGAGTCTCACAGATACGCAGTATTTT
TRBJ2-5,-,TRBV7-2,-,CASSFGVVETQYF,TGTGCCAGCAGCTTCGGGGTGGTAGAGACCCAGTACTTC
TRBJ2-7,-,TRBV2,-,CASSTGTSFYEQYF,TGTGCCAGCAGCACAGGGACATCCTTCTACGAGCAGTACTTC
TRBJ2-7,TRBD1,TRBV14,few,CASSGRGQRYEQYF,TGTGCCAGCAGCGGACGGGGACAGCGCTACGAGCAGTACTTC
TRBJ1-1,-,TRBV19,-,CASCPRQNTEAFF,TGTGCCTCTTGCCCGAGACAGAACACTGAAGCTTTCTTT
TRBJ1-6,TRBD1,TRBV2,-,CASRASGGLRDSPLHF,TGTGCCAGCAGGGCCTCAGGGGGTTTAAGAGATTCACCCCTCCACTTT
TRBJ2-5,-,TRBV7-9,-,CASSLSTVETQYF,TGTGCCAGCAGCTTATCCACTGTGGAGACCCAGTACTTC
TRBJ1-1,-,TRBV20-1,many,CSARDARNMNTEAFF,TGCAGTGCTAGAGATGCGAGGAACATGAACACTGAAGCTTTCTTT
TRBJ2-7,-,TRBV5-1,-,CASSLVSTGDYEQYF,TGCGCCAGCAGCTTGGTATCGACAGGAGACTACGAGCAGTACTTC
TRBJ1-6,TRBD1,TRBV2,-,CASSAGQGATGSPLHF,TGTGCCAGCAGTGCCGGGCAGGGGGCAACGGGGTCACCCCTCCACTTT
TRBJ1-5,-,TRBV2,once,CASSDRSNQPQHF,TGTGCCAGCAGTGACCGTAGCAATCAGCCCCAGCATTTT
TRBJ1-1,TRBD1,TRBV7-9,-,CASSLRQGYTEAFF,TGTGCCAGCAGCTTACGACAGGGTTACACTGAAGCTTTCTTT